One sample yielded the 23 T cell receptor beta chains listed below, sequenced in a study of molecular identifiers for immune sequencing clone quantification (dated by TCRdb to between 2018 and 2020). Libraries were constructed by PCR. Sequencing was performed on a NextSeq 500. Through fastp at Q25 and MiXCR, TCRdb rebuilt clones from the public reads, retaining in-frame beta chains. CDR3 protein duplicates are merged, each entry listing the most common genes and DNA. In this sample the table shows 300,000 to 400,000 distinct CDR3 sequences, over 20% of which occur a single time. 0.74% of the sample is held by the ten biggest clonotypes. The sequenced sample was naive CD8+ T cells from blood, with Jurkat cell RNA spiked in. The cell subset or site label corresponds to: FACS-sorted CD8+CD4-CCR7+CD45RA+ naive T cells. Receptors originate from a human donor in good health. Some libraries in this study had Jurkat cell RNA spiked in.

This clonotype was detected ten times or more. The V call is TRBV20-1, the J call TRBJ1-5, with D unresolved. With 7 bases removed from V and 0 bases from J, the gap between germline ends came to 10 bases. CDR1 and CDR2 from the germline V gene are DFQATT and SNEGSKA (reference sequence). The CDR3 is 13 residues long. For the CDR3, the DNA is TGCAGTGTAGGGATATATAGCAATCAGCCCCAGCATTTT. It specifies CSVGIYSNQPQHF.

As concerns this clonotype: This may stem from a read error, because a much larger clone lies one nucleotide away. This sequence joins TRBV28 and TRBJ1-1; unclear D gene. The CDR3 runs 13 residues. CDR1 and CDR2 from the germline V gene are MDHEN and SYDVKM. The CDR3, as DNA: TGTGCCACCGCGGGTGCCGTTAGCACTGCAGCTTTCTTT. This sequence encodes CATAGAVSTAAFF.

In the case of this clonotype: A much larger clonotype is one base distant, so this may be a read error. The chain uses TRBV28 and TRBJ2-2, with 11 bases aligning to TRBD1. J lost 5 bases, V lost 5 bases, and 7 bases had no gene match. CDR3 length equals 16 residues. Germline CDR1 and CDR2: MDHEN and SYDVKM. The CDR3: CASSPDRGPSTGELFF. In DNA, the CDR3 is TGTGCCAGCAGTCCGGACAGGGGGCCCTCTACCGGGGAGCTGTTTTTT.

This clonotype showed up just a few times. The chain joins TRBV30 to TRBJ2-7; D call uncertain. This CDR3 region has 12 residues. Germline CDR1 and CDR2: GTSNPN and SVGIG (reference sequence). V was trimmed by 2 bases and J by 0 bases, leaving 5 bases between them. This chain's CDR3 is CAWSLSSYEQYF. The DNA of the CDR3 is TGTGCCTGGAGTCTGAGCTCCTACGAGCAGTACTTC.

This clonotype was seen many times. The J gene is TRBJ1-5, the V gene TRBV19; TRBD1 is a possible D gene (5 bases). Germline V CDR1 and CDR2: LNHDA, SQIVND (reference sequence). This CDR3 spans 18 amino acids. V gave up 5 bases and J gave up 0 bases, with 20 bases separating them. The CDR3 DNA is TGTGCCAGTAGTCTCCAGGGTCTTTGGGGGTATAGCAATCAGCCCCAGCATTTT. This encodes CASSLQGLWGYSNQPQHF. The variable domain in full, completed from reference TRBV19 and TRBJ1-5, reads DGGITQSPKYLFRKEGQNVTLSCEQNLNHDAMYWYRQDPGQGLRLIYYSQIVNDFQKGDIAEGYSVSREKKESFPLTVTSAQKNPTAFYLCASSLQGLWGYSNQPQHFGDGTRLSIL.

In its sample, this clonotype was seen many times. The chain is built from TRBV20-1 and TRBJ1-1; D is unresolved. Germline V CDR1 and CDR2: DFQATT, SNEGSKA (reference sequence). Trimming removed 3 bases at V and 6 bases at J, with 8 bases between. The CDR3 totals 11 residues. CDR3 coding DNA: TGCAGTGCTAGGAGGAGCGCTGAAGCTTTCTTT. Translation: CSARRSAEAFF.

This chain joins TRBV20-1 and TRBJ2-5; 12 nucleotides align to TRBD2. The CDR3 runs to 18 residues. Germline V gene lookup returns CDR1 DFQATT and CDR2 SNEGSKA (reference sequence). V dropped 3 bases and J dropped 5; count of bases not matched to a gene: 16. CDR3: CSASGLAGQVFRVETQYF. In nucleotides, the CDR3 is TGCAGTGCTAGTGGACTAGCGGGACAGGTCTTCCGGGTGGAGACCCAGTACTTC.

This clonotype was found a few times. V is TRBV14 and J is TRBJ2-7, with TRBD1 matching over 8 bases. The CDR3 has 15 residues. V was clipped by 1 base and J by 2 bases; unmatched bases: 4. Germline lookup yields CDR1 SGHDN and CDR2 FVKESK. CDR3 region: CASSQGWGQAYEQYF. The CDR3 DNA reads TGTGCCAGCAGCCAAGGTTGGGGACAGGCCTACGAGCAGTACTTC.

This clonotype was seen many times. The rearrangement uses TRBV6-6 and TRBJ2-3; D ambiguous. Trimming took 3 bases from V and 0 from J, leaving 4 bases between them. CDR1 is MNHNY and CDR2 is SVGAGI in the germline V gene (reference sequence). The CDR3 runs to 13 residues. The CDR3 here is CASSYLSTDTQYF. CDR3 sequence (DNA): TGTGCCAGCAGTTATTTGAGCACAGATACGCAGTATTTT.

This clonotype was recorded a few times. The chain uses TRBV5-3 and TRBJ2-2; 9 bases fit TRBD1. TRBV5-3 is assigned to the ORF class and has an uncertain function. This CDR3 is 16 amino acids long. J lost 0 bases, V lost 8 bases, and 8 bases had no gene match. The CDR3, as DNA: TGTGCCAGCAGCGCGGGACAGGGCGCGAACACCGGGGAGCTGTTTTTT. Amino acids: CASSAGQGANTGELFF.

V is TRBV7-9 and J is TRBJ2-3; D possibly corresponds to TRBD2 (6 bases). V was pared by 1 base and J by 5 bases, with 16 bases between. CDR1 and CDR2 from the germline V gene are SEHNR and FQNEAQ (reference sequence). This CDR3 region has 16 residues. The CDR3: CASSLGAGPGLDTQYF. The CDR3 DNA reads TGTGCCAGCAGCTTAGGGGCGGGGCCCGGTCTAGATACGCAGTATTTT. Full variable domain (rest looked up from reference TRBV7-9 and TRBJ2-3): DTGVSQNPRHKITKRGQNVTFRCDPISEHNRLYWYRQTLGQGPEFLTYFQNEAQLEKSRLLSDRFSAERPKGSFSTLEIQRTEQGDSAMYLCASSLGAGPGLDTQYFGPGTRLTVL.

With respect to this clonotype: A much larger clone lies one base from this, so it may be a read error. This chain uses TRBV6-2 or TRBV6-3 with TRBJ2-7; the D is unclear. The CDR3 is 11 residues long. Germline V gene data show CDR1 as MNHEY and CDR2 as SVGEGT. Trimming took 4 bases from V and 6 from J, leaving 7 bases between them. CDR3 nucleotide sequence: TGTGCCAGCAGTTGCCCCCCCGAGCAGTACTTC. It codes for CASSCPPEQYF.

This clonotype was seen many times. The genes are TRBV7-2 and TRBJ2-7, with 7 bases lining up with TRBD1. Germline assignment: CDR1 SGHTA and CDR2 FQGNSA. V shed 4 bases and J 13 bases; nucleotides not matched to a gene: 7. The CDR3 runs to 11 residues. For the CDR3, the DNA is TGTGCCAGCAGCTCCGGGACAGTTCCATACTTC. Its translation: CASSSGTVPYF.

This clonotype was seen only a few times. CDR3 residues: CASRTGSGAPADTQYF. The CDR3 region has the DNA TGCGCCAGCAGGACGGGGTCAGGGGCCCCCGCAGATACGCAGTATTTT. This sequence joins TRBV4-1 and TRBJ2-3; a possible D gene is TRBD1 (6 bases). Germline CDR1 and CDR2: MGHRA and YSYEKL. V dropped 6 bases and J dropped 4 bases, with 20 bases sitting between them. The CDR3 is made up of 16 amino acids.

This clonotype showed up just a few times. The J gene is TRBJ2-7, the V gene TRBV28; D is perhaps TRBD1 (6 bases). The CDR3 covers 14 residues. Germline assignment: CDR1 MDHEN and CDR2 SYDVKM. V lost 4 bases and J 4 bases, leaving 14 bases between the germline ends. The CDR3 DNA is TGTGCCAGCAGTTCCTCGGACAGTGGGTACGAGCAGTACTTC. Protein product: CASSSSDSGYEQYF.

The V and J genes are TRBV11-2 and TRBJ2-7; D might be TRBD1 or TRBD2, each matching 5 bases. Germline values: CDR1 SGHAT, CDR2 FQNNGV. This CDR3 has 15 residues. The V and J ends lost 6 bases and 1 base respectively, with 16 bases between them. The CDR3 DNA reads TGTGCCAGCAGAATCCGGGACCGCCCGTCCTACGAGCAGTACTTC. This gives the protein CASRIRDRPSYEQYF.

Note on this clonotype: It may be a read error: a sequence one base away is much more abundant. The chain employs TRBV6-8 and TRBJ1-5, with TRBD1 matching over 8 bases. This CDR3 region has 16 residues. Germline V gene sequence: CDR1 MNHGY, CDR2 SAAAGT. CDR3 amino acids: CANSNTGTGTNQPQHF. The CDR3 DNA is TGTGCCAACAGTAATACCGGGACAGGTACTAATCAGCCCCAGCATTTT.

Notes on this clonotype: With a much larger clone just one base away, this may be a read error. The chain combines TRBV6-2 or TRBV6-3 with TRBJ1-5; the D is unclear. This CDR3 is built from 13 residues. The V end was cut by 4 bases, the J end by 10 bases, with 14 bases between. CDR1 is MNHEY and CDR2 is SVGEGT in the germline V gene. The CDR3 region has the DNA TGTGCCAGCAGTTGCTTGGAGGTGGAACCCCAGCATTTT. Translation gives CASSCLEVEPQHF.

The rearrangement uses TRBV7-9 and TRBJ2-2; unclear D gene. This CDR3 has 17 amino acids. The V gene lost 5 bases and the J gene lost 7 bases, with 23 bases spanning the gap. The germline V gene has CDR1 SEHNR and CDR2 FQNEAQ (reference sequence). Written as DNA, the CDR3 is TGTGCCAGCAGCCCCCCCTTTGATGTTTCCCGAGACGGGGAGCTGTTTTTT. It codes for CASSPPFDVSRDGELFF.

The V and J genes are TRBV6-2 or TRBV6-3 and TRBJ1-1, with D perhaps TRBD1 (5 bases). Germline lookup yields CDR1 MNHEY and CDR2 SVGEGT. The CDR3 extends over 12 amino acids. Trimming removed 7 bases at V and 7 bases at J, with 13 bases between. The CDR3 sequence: CASNQGRDEAFF. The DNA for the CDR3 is TGTGCCAGCAACCAGGGAAGAGATGAAGCTTTCTTT.

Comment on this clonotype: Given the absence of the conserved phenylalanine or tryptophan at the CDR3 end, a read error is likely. The CDR3 nucleotides read TGTGCCAGCAGTGAATACGGCGGGGGGATCACAGATACGCAGTATTAT. Protein: CASSEYGGGITDTQYY. The chain couples TRBV6-1 to TRBJ2-3; TRBD2 matches at 8 bases. The CDR3 runs 16 residues. Looked up from germline, CDR1 is MNHNS and CDR2 is SASEGT. V lost 2 bases and J lost 2; bases outside the gene matches: 6.

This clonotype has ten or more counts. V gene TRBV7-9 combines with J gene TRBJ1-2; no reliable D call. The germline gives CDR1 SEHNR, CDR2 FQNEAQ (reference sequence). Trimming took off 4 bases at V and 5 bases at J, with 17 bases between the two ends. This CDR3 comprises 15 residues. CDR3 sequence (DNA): TGTGCCAGCAGCTCCGGACCCATCCAGACTTATGGCTACACCTTC. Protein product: CASSSGPIQTYGYTF. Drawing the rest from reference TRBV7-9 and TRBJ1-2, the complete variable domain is DTGVSQNPRHKITKRGQNVTFRCDPISEHNRLYWYRQTLGQGPEFLTYFQNEAQLEKSRLLSDRFSAERPKGSFSTLEIQRTEQGDSAMYLCASSSGPIQTYGYTFGSGTRLTVV.

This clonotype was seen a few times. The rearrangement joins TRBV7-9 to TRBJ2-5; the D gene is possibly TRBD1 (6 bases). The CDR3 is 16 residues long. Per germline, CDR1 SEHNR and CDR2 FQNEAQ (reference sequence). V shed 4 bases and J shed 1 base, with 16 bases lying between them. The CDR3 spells CASSSSVGRGQETQYF. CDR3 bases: TGTGCCAGCAGCTCATCCGTGGGCAGGGGCCAAGAGACCCAGTACTTC.